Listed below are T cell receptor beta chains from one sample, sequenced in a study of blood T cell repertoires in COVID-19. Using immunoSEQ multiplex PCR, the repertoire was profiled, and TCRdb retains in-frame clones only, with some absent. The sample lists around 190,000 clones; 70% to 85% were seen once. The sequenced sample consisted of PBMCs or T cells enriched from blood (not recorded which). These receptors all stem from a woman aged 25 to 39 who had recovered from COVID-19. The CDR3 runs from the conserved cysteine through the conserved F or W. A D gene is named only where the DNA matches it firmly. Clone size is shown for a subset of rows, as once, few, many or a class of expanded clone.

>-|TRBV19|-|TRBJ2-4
CASSIDMAQGALAKNIQYF
TGTGCCAGTAGTATAGATATGGCACAAGGGGCTTTAGCCAAAAACATTCAGTACTTC
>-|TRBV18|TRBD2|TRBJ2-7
CASSPVRGSYEQYF
TGTGCCAGCTCCCCGGTGCGGGGGAGCTACGAGCAGTACTTC
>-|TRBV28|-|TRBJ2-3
CASSLRTATDTQYF
TGTGCCAGCAGTTTGCGGACAGCCACAGATACGCAGTATTTT
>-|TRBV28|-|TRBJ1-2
CASSLTALIEEAYGYTF
TGTGCCAGCAGTTTGACGGCCCTTATCGAGGAGGCCTATGGCTACACCTTC
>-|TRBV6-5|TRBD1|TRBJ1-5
CASQIQGGNQPQHF
TGTGCCAGCCAAATACAGGGGGGCAATCAGCCCCAGCATTTT
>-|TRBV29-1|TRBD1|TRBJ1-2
CSVQGDGYTF
TGCAGCGTACAGGGGGATGGCTACACCTTC
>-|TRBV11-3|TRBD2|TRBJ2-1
CASSLRGGTSGNNEQFF
TGTGCCAGCAGTCTTAGGGGTGGGACTAGCGGAAACAATGAGCAGTTCTTC
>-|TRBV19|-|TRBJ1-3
CASSSRRGPGNTIYF
TGTGCCAGTAGTTCCCGCCGAGGGCCTGGAAACACCATATATTTT
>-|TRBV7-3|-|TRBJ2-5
CASSLTTIGETQYF
TGTGCCAGCAGCTTAACGACTATTGGCGAGACCCAGTACTTC
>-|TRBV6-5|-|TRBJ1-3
CASSKVQSSGNTIYF
TGTGCCAGCAGTAAGGTACAGAGCTCTGGAAACACCATATATTTT
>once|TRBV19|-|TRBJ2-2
CASSIDIPGWYTGELFF
TGTGCCAGTAGTATAGATATCCCAGGGTGGTACACCGGGGAGCTGTTTTTT
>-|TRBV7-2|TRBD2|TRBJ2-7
CASSQSREGSYEQYF
TGTGCCAGCAGCCAATCCCGGGAGGGCTCCTACGAGCAGTACTTC
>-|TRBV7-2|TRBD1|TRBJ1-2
CASSPTWDRGRFGYTF
TGTGCCAGCAGCCCGACCTGGGACAGGGGGCGCTTTGGCTACACCTTC
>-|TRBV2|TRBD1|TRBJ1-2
CASGRQGASNYGYTF
TGTGCCAGCGGTAGACAGGGGGCCTCTAACTATGGCTACACCTTC
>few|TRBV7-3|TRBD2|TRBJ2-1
CASSPGLAYNEQFF
TGTGCCAGCAGCCCGGGACTAGCGTATAATGAGCAGTTCTTC
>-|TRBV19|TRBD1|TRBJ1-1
CASRVTGLNTEAFF
TGTGCCAGTAGAGTGACAGGGCTGAACACTGAAGCTTTCTTT
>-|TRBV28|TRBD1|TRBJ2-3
CASRGQTGGANTQYF
TGTGCCAGCCGGGGCCAGACAGGGGGCGCAAATACGCAGTATTTT
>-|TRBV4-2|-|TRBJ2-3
CASSQDSGERSDTQYF
TGTGCCAGCAGCCAAGATAGCGGAGAAAGGTCAGATACGCAGTATTTT
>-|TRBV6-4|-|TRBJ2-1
CASSDSLNRFF
TGTGCCAGCAGTGACTCTTTAAATCGGTTCTTC
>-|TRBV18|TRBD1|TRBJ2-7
CASSPETGSYEQYF
TGTGCCAGCTCACCAGAGACAGGGTCCTACGAGCAGTACTTC
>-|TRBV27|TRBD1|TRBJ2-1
CASSLWGQGGQFF
TGTGCCAGCAGTTTATGGGGACAGGGAGGGCAGTTCTTC
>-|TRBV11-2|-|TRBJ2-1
CASSFGSGNWYEQFF
TGTGCCAGCAGCTTTGGTTCAGGGAATTGGTATGAGCAGTTCTTC
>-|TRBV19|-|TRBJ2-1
CASSIDLGGAFYNEQFF
TGTGCCAGTAGTATAGATCTGGGGGGAGCCTTTTACAATGAGCAGTTCTTC
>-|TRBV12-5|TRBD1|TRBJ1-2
CASAKPGQGAIGYTF
TGTGCTAGTGCCAAACCGGGACAGGGGGCTATCGGCTACACCTTC
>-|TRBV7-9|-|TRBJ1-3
CASSTPGGSGNTIYF
TGTGCCAGCAGCACACCAGGAGGGTCTGGAAACACCATATATTTT
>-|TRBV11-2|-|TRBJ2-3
CASSFTQTPGDTQYF
TGTGCCAGCAGCTTCACACAAACCCCAGGAGATACGCAGTATTTT
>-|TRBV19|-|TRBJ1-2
CATGRGDNYGYTF
TGTGCCACGGGTCGGGGGGATAACTATGGCTACACCTTC
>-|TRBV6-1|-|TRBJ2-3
CASSEIWSSTDTQYF
TGTGCCAGCAGTGAAATCTGGAGCAGCACAGATACGCAGTATTTT
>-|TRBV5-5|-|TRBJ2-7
CASSTTRTENSYEQYF
TGTGCCAGCAGCACAACTCGGACAGAAAACTCCTACGAGCAGTACTTC
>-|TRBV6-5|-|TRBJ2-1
CASTEFRRVNEQFF
TGTGCCAGCACCGAATTTAGGAGGGTGAATGAGCAGTTCTTC
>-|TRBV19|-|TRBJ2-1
CASSLAPNNEQFF
TGTGCCAGTAGCCTAGCCCCGAACAATGAGCAGTTCTTC
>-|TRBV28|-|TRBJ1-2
CASSIRDTPFSYGYTF
TGTGCCAGCAGTATTCGGGACACCCCGTTTTCCTATGGCTACACCTTC
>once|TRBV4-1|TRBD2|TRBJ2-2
CASSQRLAGASGELFF
TGCGCCAGCAGCCAAAGACTAGCGGGAGCCTCCGGGGAGCTGTTTTTT
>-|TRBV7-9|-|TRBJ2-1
CASSLGAADEQFF
TGTGCCAGCAGCTTAGGGGCAGCCGATGAGCAGTTCTTC
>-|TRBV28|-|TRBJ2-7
CASSRRDISSYEQYF
TGTGCCAGCAGTCGACGGGATATAAGCTCCTACGAGCAGTACTTC
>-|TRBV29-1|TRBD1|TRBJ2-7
CSVVGQGYEQYF
TGCAGCGTTGTGGGACAGGGGTACGAGCAGTACTTC
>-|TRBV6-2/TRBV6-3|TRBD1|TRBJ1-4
CASSSSDRVRKLFF
TGTGCCAGCAGTTCCTCGGACAGGGTCAGAAAACTGTTTTTT
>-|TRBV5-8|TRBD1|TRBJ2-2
CASSYAGTGDTGELFF
TGTGCCAGCAGCTACGCCGGGACAGGGGACACCGGGGAGCTGTTTTTT
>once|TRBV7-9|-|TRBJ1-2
CASSLREYGYTF
TGTGCCAGCAGCTTAAGGGAGTATGGCTACACCTTC
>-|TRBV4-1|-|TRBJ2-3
CASSQEARDTQYF
TGCGCCAGCAGCCAAGAAGCAAGAGATACGCAGTATTTT
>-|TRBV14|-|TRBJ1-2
CASSQVTGSRGYTF
TGTGCCAGCAGCCAAGTTACAGGGTCGAGAGGCTACACCTTC
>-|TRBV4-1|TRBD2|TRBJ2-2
CASSFRTSTNTGELFF
TGCGCCAGCAGCTTCCGGACTAGCACGAACACCGGGGAGCTGTTTTTT
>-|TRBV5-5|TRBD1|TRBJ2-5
CASSLGQGQETQYF
TGTGCCAGCAGCTTGGGACAGGGACAAGAGACCCAGTACTTC
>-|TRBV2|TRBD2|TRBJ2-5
CASCLAGGVQETQYF
TGTGCCAGCTGCCTAGCGGGAGGAGTCCAAGAGACCCAGTACTTC
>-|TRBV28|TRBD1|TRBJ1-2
CASSFGREGAYGYTF
TGTGCCAGCAGTTTTGGTCGGGAGGGGGCCTATGGCTACACCTTC
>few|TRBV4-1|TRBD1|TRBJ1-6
CASSQGQGDSPLHF
TGCGCCAGCAGCCAAGGACAGGGTGATTCACCCCTCCACTTT
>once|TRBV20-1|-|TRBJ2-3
CSASSTDTQYF
TGCAGTGCCTCGAGTACAGATACGCAGTATTTT
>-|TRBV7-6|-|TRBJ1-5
CASSRTPYSNQPQHF
TGTGCCAGCAGCCGGACACCTTATAGCAATCAGCCCCAGCATTTT
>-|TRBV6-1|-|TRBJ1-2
CASSEETAGGYTF
TGTGCCAGCAGTGAAGAAACAGCGGGGGGCTACACCTTC
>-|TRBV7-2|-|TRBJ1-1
CASSLAGVNTEAFF
TGTGCCAGCAGCTTAGCAGGAGTGAACACTGAAGCTTTCTTT
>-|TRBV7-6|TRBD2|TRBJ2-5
CASSLIGLAGQETQYF
TGTGCCAGCAGCCTTATCGGACTAGCGGGACAAGAGACCCAGTACTTC
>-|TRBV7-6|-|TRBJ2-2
CASSLYVRQNTGELFF
TGTGCCAGCAGCTTATATGTCAGGCAGAACACCGGGGAGCTGTTTTTT
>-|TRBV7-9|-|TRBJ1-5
CASSFPDQPQHF
TGTGCCAGCAGCTTTCCCGATCAGCCCCAGCATTTT
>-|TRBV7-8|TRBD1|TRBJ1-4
CASSRGQGKEKLFF
TGTGCCAGCAGCCGCGGACAGGGCAAGGAAAAACTGTTTTTT
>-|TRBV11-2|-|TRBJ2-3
CASSLLAGTDTQYF
TGTGCCAGCAGCTTATTAGCGGGCACAGATACGCAGTATTTT
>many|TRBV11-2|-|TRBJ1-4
CASRRGRVNEKLFF
TGTGCCAGCAGGCGGGGACGGGTGAATGAAAAACTGTTTTTT
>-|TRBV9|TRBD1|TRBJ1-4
CASSVRSPGQSPQPNEKLFF
TGTGCCAGCAGCGTCCGAAGCCCGGGACAGTCTCCGCAACCTAATGAAAAACTGTTTTTT